The 22 T cell receptor beta chains below all came from one sample that was sequenced in a study of response to subunit inactivated influenza vaccine. MiXCR was run by TCRdb on the RT-PCR reads, yielding one entry per CDR3 protein. The table records some 800,000 distinct CDR3 sequences, 21% of them present only once. Here the sequenced sample was PBMCs from blood, taken about 5 days after vaccination. The source is a man in his fifties or sixties who received an inactivated influenza vaccine.

V is TRBV5-1 and J is TRBJ2-3; unclear D gene. Trimming removed 0 bases from V and 0 bases from J, with 11 bases in between. The CDR3 is made up of 16 amino acids. Germline-derived CDR1 and CDR2 are SGHRS and YFSETQ. The CDR3 loop reads CASSLVVQSSTDTQYF. The CDR3 nucleotides read TGCGCCAGCAGCTTGGTTGTACAGTCTAGCACAGATACGCAGTATTTT. Together with reference TRBV5-1 and TRBJ2-3, the CDR3 gives the full variable domain: KAGVTQTPRYLIKTRGQQVTLSCSPISGHRSVSWYQQTPGQGLQFLFEYFSETQRNKGNFPGRFSGRQFSNSRSEMNVSTLELGDSALYLCASSLVVQSSTDTQYFGPGTRLTVL.

This chain links TRBV12-3 or TRBV12-4 with TRBJ1-2; D unclear. V lost 6 bases, J lost 2 bases, and 7 bases lay in between. This CDR3 is built from 12 residues. The CDR3 region has the DNA TGTGCCAGCAGCCCCGCCAACTATGGCTACACCTTC. Protein sequence: CASSPANYGYTF.

The chain combines TRBV12-3 or TRBV12-4 with TRBJ2-3, with D unresolved. V lost 7 bases and J lost 3, with 8 bases in between. The CDR3 sequence is 12 residues long. This CDR3 reads CASTWVTDTQYF. The CDR3 DNA reads TGTGCCAGCACCTGGGTTACAGATACGCAGTATTTT.

The chain joins TRBV7-2 to TRBJ2-5; no definite D call. The germline V gene has CDR1 SGHTA and CDR2 FQGNSA. Trimming left V 4 bases short and J 1 base short, with 10 bases between. This CDR3 has 14 amino acids. CDR3 DNA: TGTGCCAGCAGCTACGGGTCGGCCCAAGAGACCCAGTACTTC. It encodes CASSYGSAQETQYF.

This clonotype was recorded a few times. The gene calls are TRBV5-1 and TRBJ1-5, with a tentative D call TRBD1 (5 bases). Per germline, CDR1 SGHRS and CDR2 YFSETQ. The V gene lost 4 bases and the J gene lost 6 bases, with 14 bases spanning the gap. The CDR3 consists of 14 residues. CDR3 loop: CASSTSGLSQPQHF. The DNA of the CDR3 is TGCGCCAGCAGCACCTCAGGGCTGAGTCAGCCCCAGCATTTT.

J is TRBJ1-1 and V is TRBV19; the D gene is possibly TRBD1 (6 bases). Trimming removed 5 bases at V and 7 bases at J, with 11 bases between. The germline gives CDR1 LNHDA, CDR2 SQIVND (reference sequence). CDR3 length: 12 amino acids. CDR3 in DNA: TGTGCCAGTAGTGTACAGGGATTTGAAGCTTTCTTT. The encoded protein is CASSVQGFEAFF.

This clonotype was found many times. V is TRBV7-2 and J is TRBJ2-1; 7 bases fit TRBD1. CDR1 SGHTA and CDR2 FQGNSA come from the germline V gene. This CDR3 is 15 amino acids long. The V gene end was trimmed by 3 bases and the J gene end by 2 bases; junction bases not matched to a gene: 4. CDR3 residues: CASSFDREPYNEQFF. The CDR3 bases are TGTGCCAGCAGCTTCGACAGGGAACCCTACAATGAGCAGTTCTTC.

This clonotype showed up just a few times. V and J are TRBV19 and TRBJ1-5, with a possible D match to TRBD1 (5 bases). The CDR3 is 14 residues long. The V gene lost 4 bases and the J gene lost 7 bases, with 14 bases spanning the gap. Germline CDR1 and CDR2: LNHDA and SQIVND (reference sequence). CDR3 protein: CASSSRAGAQPQHF. The CDR3 region has the DNA TGTGCCAGTAGTAGTCGGGCCGGGGCCCAGCCCCAGCATTTT.

V usage is TRBV5-1 and J usage is TRBJ1-6; no clear D. In germline, CDR1 is SGHRS, CDR2 YFSETQ. This CDR3 is 15 amino acids long. V was shortened by 0 bases and J by 6 bases, with 10 bases between the two germline ends. In DNA form, the CDR3 reads TGCGCCAGCAGCTTGGATAGGGCGGCTAATTCACCCCTCCACTTT. Translated: CASSLDRAANSPLHF.

In this sample, this clonotype turned up many times. The genes are TRBV5-1 and TRBJ2-1; 13 bases match TRBD2. The CDR3 covers 17 residues. Germline-derived CDR1 and CDR2 are SGHRS and YFSETQ. The trim removed 4 bases at V and 7 bases at J, leaving 11 bases unmatched. The CDR3 region is CASSRGWGLAGKNEQFF. The CDR3 DNA sequence: TGCGCCAGCAGCCGAGGTTGGGGACTAGCGGGAAAGAATGAGCAGTTCTTC.

In this sample, this clonotype turned up a few times. The chain couples TRBV20-1 to TRBJ1-4; 8 bases agree with TRBD1. The V and J ends lost 6 bases and 3 bases, in that order; junction bases with no gene match: 6. The CDR3 loop spans 14 amino acids. Per germline, CDR1 DFQATT and CDR2 SNEGSKA (reference sequence). The chain's CDR3 is CSATNRGANEKLFF. The DNA of the CDR3 is TGCAGTGCAACGAACAGGGGGGCTAATGAAAAACTGTTTTTT.

As concerns this clonotype: A junction end diverges from the germline sequence, so it may reflect a read error. The chain combines TRBV12-3 or TRBV12-4 with TRBJ2-3, with D tentatively TRBD2 (6 bases). CDR3 length: 13 amino acids. The CDR3 here is CASSWGVTHTQYF. CDR3 DNA sequence: TGTGCCAGCAGTTGGGGGGTCACACATACGCAGTATTTT.

The genes are TRBV6-2 or TRBV6-3 and TRBJ2-7; 7 nucleotides align to TRBD1. Germline CDR1 and CDR2: MNHEY and SVGEGT. The CDR3 runs to 15 residues. The V and J ends lost 6 bases and 1 base, in that order; junction bases with no gene match: 9. The CDR3 coding sequence is TGTGCCAGCAGCCGCGACAGGGCTCCTTCCTACGAGCAGTACTTC. Translation gives CASSRDRAPSYEQYF.

This clonotype was seen a handful of times. The V gene is TRBV10-3, the J gene TRBJ1-1, with TRBD1 matching over 8 bases. This CDR3 has 14 residues. Trimming at V came to 6 bases and at J to 0 bases, leaving 3 bases not matched to a gene. Germline-derived CDR1 and CDR2 are ENHRY and SYGVKD. CDR3 sequence: CAISRDRMNTEAFF. The CDR3, as DNA: TGTGCCATCAGCAGGGACAGGATGAACACTGAAGCTTTCTTT.

V is TRBV10-3 and J is TRBJ1-6; TRBD1 agrees at 10 bases. Germline CDR1 ENHRY, CDR2 SYGVKD. There are 14 residues in the CDR3. V lost 5 bases, J lost 10 bases, and 5 bases stayed unmatched. This chain's CDR3 is CAISKGTGESPLHF. CDR3 nucleotides: TGTGCCATCAGTAAGGGGACAGGGGAATCACCCCTCCACTTT.

The rearrangement uses TRBV10-3 and TRBJ2-2; TRBD2 matches 15 bases. Germline lookup yields CDR1 ENHRY and CDR2 SYGVKD. This CDR3 has 17 amino acids. The V segment lost 6 bases and the J segment 0 bases; nucleotides outside the gene matches: 2. This chain's CDR3 is CAIRGTSGGSNTGELFF. CDR3 DNA: TGTGCCATCAGAGGGACTAGCGGGGGGTCGAACACCGGGGAGCTGTTTTTT.

The rearrangement joins TRBV4-1 to TRBJ2-7, with TRBD1 matching 7 bases. This CDR3 contains 13 residues. CDR1 and CDR2 (germline): MGHRA, YSYEKL. Trimming removed 4 bases from V and 10 bases from J; junction bases left unmatched: 10. The CDR3, as DNA: TGCGCCAGCAGCCCCCTTATAGGGGGCTCCCAGTACTTC. It translates to CASSPLIGGSQYF.

V and J are TRBV7-9 and TRBJ2-5; a weak D match, TRBD2 (6 bases). Germline assignment: CDR1 SEHNR and CDR2 FQNEAQ (reference sequence). The V and J ends lost 11 bases and 5 bases respectively, with 18 bases between them. CDR3 length equals 13 residues. The CDR3 spells CAWDFGPMETQYF. The DNA of the CDR3 is TGTGCCTGGGACTTCGGACCAATGGAGACCCAGTACTTC.

In its sample, this clonotype was seen once. CDR3 residues: CSATLGLASSYEQYF. The CDR3 DNA is TGCAGTGCTACTCTGGGACTAGCGAGCTCCTACGAGCAGTACTTC. The V gene is TRBV20-1, the J gene TRBJ2-7; 10 bases fit TRBD2. The germline V gene encodes CDR1 DFQATT and CDR2 SNEGSKA (reference sequence). The CDR3 spans 15 residues. J gave up 0 bases and V 4 bases, and 6 bases lay outside the gene matches.

This chain joins TRBV11-3 and TRBJ2-1, with 7 bases that match TRBD2. J lost 4 bases, V lost 0 bases, and 12 bases had no gene match. CDR1 is SGHNT, CDR2 YENEEA, per germline. The CDR3 runs 18 residues. Here the CDR3 reads CASSLDDQRGTGYNEQFF. For the CDR3, the DNA is TGTGCCAGCAGCTTAGATGACCAGCGGGGAACCGGGTACAATGAGCAGTTCTTC.

V is TRBV29-1 and J is TRBJ2-2; D might be TRBD2 (6 bases). The CDR3 is 14 amino acids. Germline CDR1 and CDR2: SQVTM and ANQGSEA. V lost 2 bases to trimming and J lost 7 bases, with 14 bases between them. CDR3: CSVESGTRSGELFF. The CDR3 DNA sequence: TGCAGCGTTGAATCTGGGACTCGAAGCGGGGAGCTGTTTTTT.

The V call is TRBV7-9, the J call TRBJ1-4; D remains ambiguous. Per the germline V gene, CDR1 is SEHNR and CDR2 is FQNEAQ (reference sequence). Deletions cut 5 bases from V and 3 bases from J, with 10 bases between. The CDR3 runs 14 residues. CDR3 residues: CASSPRRANEKLFF. The CDR3 region has the DNA TGTGCCAGCAGCCCCCGACGGGCTAATGAAAAACTGTTTTTT.